The 26 T cell receptor beta chains presented below share a single source sample, sequenced in a study of PD-1 blockade in mismatch repair-deficient tumors. Repertoires were generated with immunoSEQ multiplex PCR, while TCRdb's copy carries only in-frame clones and drops some. Altogether about 79,000 clones are present, around 80% being singletons, with the ten largest covering approximately 5.1%. The sample consisted of peripheral blood, taken 44 weeks after starting pembrolizumab. Source of these receptors: an adult with mismatch repair-deficient cancer.

The chain joins TRBV9 to TRBJ2-2; 7 nucleotides match TRBD2. The ends lost 6 bases at V and 6 bases at J; junction bases unmatched: 14. The V gene's germline CDR1 is SGDLS and CDR2 YYNGEE. This CDR3 comprises 16 residues. CDR3 sequence reads: CASNQAGTGNPGELFF. In DNA form, the CDR3 reads TGTGCCAGCAACCAAGCGGGGACGGGGAATCCCGGGGAGCTGTTTTTT.

The chain couples TRBV2 to TRBJ2-2; the match to TRBD2 covers 11 bases. Germline CDR1 SNHLY, CDR2 FYNNEI. Trimming removed 4 bases from V and 5 bases from J; junction bases left unmatched: 0. This CDR3 is built from 14 residues. The CDR3 DNA sequence: TGTGCCAGCAGTGGACTAGCGGGAACCGGGGAGCTGTTTTTT. It codes for CASSGLAGTGELFF.

The chain uses TRBV11-3 and TRBJ2-5; 8 nucleotides agree with TRBD2. V trimming: 6 bases; J trimming: 3 bases; junction bases outside the gene matches: 9. CDR3 length: 15 residues. Germline V gene lookup returns CDR1 SGHNT and CDR2 YENEEA. The DNA of the CDR3 is TGTGCCAGCAGTCCCCGGGGGCGGGGGGAAGAGACCCAGTACTTC. Its protein product is CASSPRGRGEETQYF.

V is TRBV18 and J is TRBJ2-2; no reliable D call. The CDR3 runs 14 residues. Germline V gene sequence: CDR1 KGHSH, CDR2 LQKENI. Trimming took off 2 bases at V and 5 bases at J, with 9 bases between the two ends. The CDR3 loop is CASSPVRETGELFF. For the CDR3, the DNA is TGTGCCAGCTCACCAGTTCGAGAAACCGGGGAGCTGTTTTTT.

The chain joins TRBV7-2 to TRBJ2-1; TRBD2 aligns across 9 bases. V lost 2 bases, J lost 0 bases, and 8 bases stayed unmatched. Germline CDR1 is SGHTA and CDR2 is FQGNSA. The CDR3 is 18 amino acids. CDR3 DNA sequence: TGTGCCAGCAGCTTACGCGGGAGGGCCCTGAGCTCCTACAATGAGCAGTTCTTC. It specifies CASSLRGRALSSYNEQFF.

This rearrangement joins TRBV5-1 to TRBJ1-1; D possibly corresponds to TRBD1 (6 bases). V was clipped by 0 bases and J by 0 bases, with 12 bases between them. The CDR3 runs 16 residues. Germline assignment: CDR1 SGHRS and CDR2 YFSETQ. Here the CDR3 DNA reads TGCGCCAGCAGCTTGGCCGCTGGACAGCTGAACACTGAAGCTTTCTTT. Translated, it gives CASSLAAGQLNTEAFF. Together with reference TRBV5-1 and TRBJ1-1, the CDR3 gives the full variable domain: KAGVTQTPRYLIKTRGQQVTLSCSPISGHRSVSWYQQTPGQGLQFLFEYFSETQRNKGNFPGRFSGRQFSNSRSEMNVSTLELGDSALYLCASSLAAGQLNTEAFFGQGTRLTVV.

V is TRBV6-4 and J is TRBJ2-5, with a possible D match to TRBD1 (5 bases). In germline, CDR1 is MRHNA, CDR2 SNTAGT. Trimming shortened V by 2 bases and J by 9 bases, and 10 bases separated the two germline ends. This CDR3 contains 12 residues. CDR3 loop: CASSDAQGAQYF. For the CDR3, the DNA is TGTGCCAGCAGTGACGCTCAAGGGGCCCAGTACTTC.

This clone was detected a few times. This sequence joins TRBV7-8 and TRBJ2-3; either TRBD1 or TRBD2 may fit D (5 bases each). The CDR3 sequence is 13 residues long. V lost 1 base and J lost 4, with 6 bases in between. Germline assignment: CDR1 SGHVS and CDR2 FQNEAQ. CDR3 amino acids: CASSLGGADTQYF. In nucleotides, the CDR3 is TGTGCCAGCAGCTTAGGAGGGGCAGATACGCAGTATTTT.

This chain joins TRBV6-6 and TRBJ2-7; D remains ambiguous. CDR1 is MNHNY and CDR2 is SVGAGI in the germline V gene (reference sequence). The CDR3 sequence is 11 residues long. The germline V and J ends were trimmed by 6 bases and 5 bases, with 8 bases remaining between them. DNA for the CDR3: TGTGCCAGCAGGATTTCCGACGAGCAGTACTTC. Protein product: CASRISDEQYF.

J is TRBJ1-1 and V is TRBV18; unclear D gene. CDR3 length: 16 amino acids. Trimming removed 2 bases from V and 4 bases from J, with 17 bases in between. CDR1 is KGHSH, CDR2 LQKENI, per germline. The CDR3 is CASSPEGTLGVTEAFF. The CDR3 DNA reads as TGTGCCAGCTCACCAGAGGGAACTTTGGGAGTCACTGAAGCTTTCTTT.

The chain recombines TRBV30 with TRBJ2-1; perhaps TRBD2 as D (6 bases). Trimming removed 2 bases from V and 12 bases from J, with 17 bases in between. CDR1 is GTSNPN and CDR2 is SVGIG in the germline V gene (reference sequence). The CDR3 extends over 13 amino acids. In DNA, the CDR3 is TGTGCCTGGAGTTCTGGCGGGGAGGAAGTGCAGTTCTTC. Translation gives CAWSSGGEEVQFF.

The V call is TRBV13, the J call TRBJ2-7; 8 bases agree with TRBD2. Trimming at V came to 5 bases and at J to 3 bases, leaving 12 bases not matched to a gene. CDR1 is PRHDT and CDR2 is FYEKMQ in the germline V gene (reference sequence). CDR3 length equals 16 residues. The CDR3 DNA reads TGTGCCAGCAGCCCAGGTAGCGGGAATCTCGGCTACGAGCAGTACTTC. This sequence encodes CASSPGSGNLGYEQYF.

The chain employs TRBV27 and TRBJ1-2; D call uncertain. CDR1 is MNHEY, CDR2 SMNVEV, per germline (reference sequence). The V end lost 5 bases, the J end lost 4 bases, and 20 bases lay between the germline ends. The CDR3 runs 16 residues. CDR3 region: CASSGDWTGGGYGYTF. CDR3 DNA sequence: TGTGCCAGCAGTGGGGATTGGACGGGTGGCGGCTATGGCTACACCTTC.

The chain combines TRBV11-3 with TRBJ2-5, with no clear D. V was shortened by 2 bases and J by 5 bases, with 21 bases between the two germline ends. CDR3 length: 17 amino acids. Germline V CDR1 and CDR2: SGHNT, YENEEA. DNA of the CDR3: TGTGCCAGCAGCTTACGGGCACCCAGCTATTCCAAGGAGACCCAGTACTTC. It encodes CASSLRAPSYSKETQYF.

This clone was counted only a few times. The chain recombines TRBV5-4 with TRBJ2-3; D ambiguous. The CDR3 covers 16 residues. The ends were cut back, 1 base at V and 1 base at J, with 13 bases in the middle. Germline CDR1 reads SGHNT; CDR2 reads YYREEE (reference sequence). CDR3 sequence (DNA): TGTGCCAGCAGCTTGTCGCGTGTCGGCGGCACAGATACGCAGTATTTT. This codes for CASSLSRVGGTDTQYF. Drawing the rest from reference TRBV5-4 and TRBJ2-3, the complete variable domain is ETGVTQSPTHLIKTRGQQVTLRCSSQSGHNTVSWYQQALGQGPQFIFQYYREEENGRGNFPPRFSGLQFPNYSSELNVNALELDDSALYLCASSLSRVGGTDTQYFGPGTRLTVL.

This clone has a single count. J is TRBJ2-7 and V is TRBV9, with D hard to call. The CDR3 runs to 16 residues. The V end was cut by 4 bases, the J end by 6 bases, with 23 bases between. The germline gives CDR1 SGDLS, CDR2 YYNGEE. CDR3 bases: TGTGCCAGCAGCTTCGACTCCTCTGTCATTACGGGCGAGCAGTACTTC. This codes for CASSFDSSVITGEQYF.

As concerns this clone: Mismatch with germline at one junction end may stem from a read error. The chain employs TRBV7-7 and TRBJ2-1, with D perhaps matching TRBD2 (5 bases). The CDR3 runs to 14 residues. The germline V gene encodes CDR1 SSHAT and CDR2 FNYEAQ (reference sequence). The DNA of the CDR3 is TGTGCTAGCAGCACCAGCACGTTCAGCGGAGAGCAGTTCTTC. Its translation is CASSTSTFSGEQFF.

This chain joins TRBV6-1 and TRBJ2-3; TRBD1 agrees at 7 bases. Unmatched junction bases numbered 5, after V lost 4 bases and J lost 4 bases. This CDR3 comprises 14 residues. CDR1 and CDR2 (germline): MNHNS, SASEGT. The CDR3 nucleotides read TGTGCCAGCAGTGCTCTGACAGGGTCAGATACGCAGTATTTT. Its protein product is CASSALTGSDTQYF.

The chain recombines TRBV6-6 with TRBJ2-5; 8 bases agree with TRBD2. CDR3 length: 15 residues. V lost 4 bases and J lost 5; bases outside the gene matches: 9. CDR1 MNHNY and CDR2 SVGAGI come from the germline V gene (reference sequence). This CDR3 reads CASSSEAGAAETQYF. As DNA, the CDR3 is TGTGCCAGCAGTTCGGAAGCGGGAGCGGCGGAGACCCAGTACTTC.

This chain uses TRBV30 with TRBJ1-4; D not resolved. V gave up 0 bases and J gave up 5 bases, with 10 bases separating them. The CDR3 consists of 14 residues. Per germline, CDR1 GTSNPN and CDR2 SVGIG (reference sequence). CDR3 sequence (DNA): TGTGCCTGGAGTGTCGGACTCGGGAATGAAAAACTGTTTTTT. Translation: CAWSVGLGNEKLFF. The full variable domain, with the rest looked up from reference TRBV30 and TRBJ1-4, is SQTIHQWPATLVQPVGSPLSLECTVEGTSNPNLYWYRQAAGRGLQLLFYSVGIGQISSEVPQNLSASRPQDRQFILSSKKLLLSDSGFYLCAWSVGLGNEKLFFGSGTQLSVL.

This chain connects TRBV7-9 to TRBJ2-2, with 9 nucleotides matching TRBD2. V lost 4 bases and J lost 3; bases outside the gene matches: 9. Germline V lookup: CDR1 SEHNR, CDR2 FQNEAQ (reference sequence). CDR3 length: 17 residues. CDR3 in amino acids: CASSSTSAGGDTGELFF. CDR3 DNA: TGTGCCAGCAGCTCGACTTCAGCGGGGGGAGACACCGGGGAGCTGTTTTTT. The full variable domain, with the rest looked up from reference TRBV7-9 and TRBJ2-2, is DTGVSQNPRHKITKRGQNVTFRCDPISEHNRLYWYRQTLGQGPEFLTYFQNEAQLEKSRLLSDRFSAERPKGSFSTLEIQRTEQGDSAMYLCASSSTSAGGDTGELFFGEGSRLTVL.

The genes are TRBV6-1 and TRBJ2-7; possible D gene TRBD2, 6 bases. The CDR3 has 15 residues. Trimming removed 7 bases at V and 1 base at J, with 17 bases between. Germline CDR1 and CDR2: MNHNS and SASEGT. In DNA, the CDR3 is TGTGCCAGCACCGTCATGTTTAGCGGATCCTACGAGCAGTACTTC. It specifies CASTVMFSGSYEQYF.

V is TRBV10-2 and J is TRBJ2-6; TRBD2 aligns across 7 bases. The germline CDR1 and CDR2 sequences are WSHSY and SAAADI. V lost 1 base and J lost 0; bases outside the gene matches: 9. The CDR3 covers 19 residues. DNA of the CDR3: TGCGCCAGCAGTGAGTGGGGGGGGGTTCATGTCTCTGGGGCCAACGTCCTGACTTTC. It is translated as CASSEWGGVHVSGANVLTF.

This chain joins TRBV9 and TRBJ2-1; 13 bases match TRBD2. CDR3 length equals 19 residues. V trimming: 4 bases; J trimming: 0 bases; junction bases outside the gene matches: 10. Germline V CDR1 and CDR2: SGDLS, YYNGEE. The CDR3 nucleotides are TGTGCCAGCAGCACCCGAGCCGGGACTAGCGGGACCTCCTACAATGAGCAGTTCTTC. Translation: CASSTRAGTSGTSYNEQFF.

CDR3 amino acids: CASSLSRDRGNEQFF. CDR3 coding DNA: TGTGCCAGCAGCTTATCCCGGGACAGGGGGAATGAGCAGTTCTTC. This chain uses TRBV11-3 with TRBJ2-1; 11 bases match TRBD1. V gave up 2 bases and J gave up 7 bases; unmatched junction bases: 4. Germline V gives CDR1 SGHNT, CDR2 YENEEA. The CDR3 is 15 amino acids.

DNA of the CDR3: TGTGCCAGCAGCCCTCGTCCCTTTGGAGATACGCAGTATTTT. This sequence encodes CASSPRPFGDTQYF. This sequence joins TRBV6-4 and TRBJ2-3; D remains unclear. CDR3 length: 14 amino acids. CDR1 is MRHNA, CDR2 SNTAGT, per germline. V lost 6 bases, J lost 5 bases, and 15 bases lay in between.